These 9 T cell receptor beta chains were sequenced from one sample in a study of breast tumors, draining lymph nodes, adjacent tissues (dated by TCRdb to the mid-2010s). Receptor amplification or capture employed multiplex PCR. TCRdb lists the instrument as Illumina HiSeq 2000. TCRdb reanalyzed the raw reads on its own, using fastp at Q25 for trimming and MiXCR for clone calling, and kept in-frame beta chains. Rows matching on CDR3 protein sequence are summarized as one entry with the most common DNA and genes. The sample table lists approximately 22,000 distinct CDR3 sequences, 55% to 80% of them with a count of one. About 19% of the sample rests with the top ten. Material for sequencing was tumor-adjacent breast tissue. These receptors were taken from a female donor with breast cancer. Some clones in this sample may be carry-over from other donors' samples.

The genes are TRBV29-1 and TRBJ1-2; no firm D call. Germline V gene sequence: CDR1 SQVTM, CDR2 ANQGSEA. This CDR3 spans 11 amino acids. Between the trimmed V and J ends, which lost 4 bases and 2 bases, there was a span of 5 bases. The CDR3 reads CSVGQNYGYTF. The DNA for the CDR3 is TGCAGCGTTGGCCAGAACTATGGCTACACCTTC.

The V and J genes are TRBV10-2 and TRBJ2-3; 8 bases are a match to TRBD2. The germline V gene encodes CDR1 WSHSY and CDR2 SAAADI. The V segment lost 0 bases and the J segment 4 bases; nucleotides outside the gene matches: 3. This CDR3 comprises 15 residues. The DNA for the CDR3 is TGCGCCAGCAGTGAGTCGAGTAGCGGGGCAGATACGCAGTATTTT. Protein sequence: CASSESSSGADTQYF.

Regarding this clonotype: The final CDR3 position lacks the conserved phenylalanine or tryptophan, pointing to a likely read error. Because the CDR3's place on the DNA is in doubt, the DNA is left out and the CDR3 is given as listed by TCRdb. V and J are TRBV20-1 and TRBJ2-1; TRBD1, the D gene given by the table, was not confirmed from the DNA. Termini included, the CDR3 measures 12 amino acids. Germline V gene lookup returns CDR1 DFQATT and CDR2 SNEGSKA (reference sequence). CDR3 protein: CSAPDEGYTSGS.

This clonotype was counted a single time. The V gene is TRBV11-1, the J gene TRBJ1-2; D call uncertain. Germline CDR1 SGHAT, CDR2 FQDESV (reference sequence). The germline V and J ends were trimmed by 2 bases and 5 bases, with 18 bases remaining between them. This CDR3 contains 16 residues. CDR3 DNA: TGTGCCAGCAGCTTATTGCAGCGTGGAACCATGTATGGCTACACCTTC. Translation: CASSLLQRGTMYGYTF.

This clonotype appeared many times. The chain has TRBV20-1 and TRBJ2-5, with 10 bases lining up with TRBD2. Germline CDR1 and CDR2: DFQATT and SNEGSKA (reference sequence). Losses at the gene ends were 7 bases for V and 5 bases for J; bases not matched to a gene: 4. The CDR3 runs 12 residues. Written as DNA, the CDR3 is TGCAGTGTAAGCGGGGGGGCCGAGACCCAGTACTTC. Residues: CSVSGGAETQYF.

This clonotype came up a few times. Being one base from a much bigger clone, this may be a read error. The rearrangement uses TRBV5-4 and TRBJ2-7; possible D gene TRBD2, 5 bases. Germline CDR1 reads SGHNT; CDR2 reads YYREEE (reference sequence). V lost 2 bases, J lost 4 bases, and 10 bases lay in between. The CDR3 loop spans 13 amino acids. CDR3 protein: CASSLARAYEQYF. In DNA form, the CDR3 reads TGTGCCAGCAGCTTAGCGAGGGCGTACGAGCAGTACTTC.

The chain's CDR3 is CASSLERGLYEQYF. For the CDR3, the DNA is TGTGCCAGCAGCCTTGAACGAGGGCTCTACGAGCAGTACTTC. The chain recombines TRBV11-1 with TRBJ2-7; a weak D match, TRBD2 (5 bases). The CDR3 has 14 residues. Germline V gives CDR1 SGHAT, CDR2 FQDESV (reference sequence). V gave up 5 bases and J gave up 3 bases, with 14 bases separating them.

In its sample, this clonotype ranks as medium-sized. This chain links TRBV20-1 with TRBJ1-4; 7 positions agree with TRBD1. Germline-derived CDR1 and CDR2 are DFQATT and SNEGSKA (reference sequence). The CDR3 runs 13 residues. V lost 3 bases, J lost 8 bases, and 6 bases stayed unmatched. CDR3 nucleotide sequence: TGCAGTGCTAGGACAGGGTATTTGGAAAAACTGTTTTTT. Protein product: CSARTGYLEKLFF.

This clonotype was found many times. A much larger clone differs from this one at a single base, so this may be a read error. The chain has TRBV20-1 and TRBJ2-7, with D unresolved. The CDR3 contains 11 residues. Germline CDR1 is DFQATT and CDR2 is SNEGSKA (reference sequence). As DNA, the CDR3 is TGCAGTGCTAGTAGGGTTTACGAGCAGTCCTTC. Translated, it gives CSASRVYEQSF.